This T cell receptor (beta chain) was captured by sequencing in a study of blood T cell repertoires in COVID-19. The method was immunoSEQ multiplex PCR; TCRdb's version includes in-frame clones alone and lacks a portion of them. The table records some 210,000 clones, 89% of them present only once. V was clipped by 4 bases and J by 8 bases, with 20 bases between them. The CDR3 consists of 15 residues. Germline lookup yields CDR1 MNHEY and CDR2 SMNVEV (reference sequence). V usage is TRBV27 and J usage is TRBJ1-2, with D perhaps TRBD1 (6 bases). Sequencing input: peripheral blood. The receptor was derived from a man between 60 and 70 years old who had recovered from COVID-19. This CDR3 is CASSSVSLQGHGYTF. As DNA, the CDR3 is TGTGCCAGCAGTTCCGTTAGCTTACAGGGTCACGGCTACACCTTC.